This T cell receptor beta chain was identified during a study of T cells in tuberculosis. On the study more broadly: T cells were selected with CD1B tetramers loaded with glucose monomycolate.

As for this clone: Its specificity is unknown.

The CDR3 runs to 18 residues. Germline assignment: CDR1 LGHNA and CDR2 YSLEER. Germline trimming cut 2 bases from V and 3 bases from J; bases unmatched to any gene: 12. Study-level points and caveats: Active tuberculosis alpha repertoires lay closer to GMM-specific TCRs than controls'.

The data were produced by immunoSEQ multiplex PCR, yet TCRdb's version contains in-frame clones alone and is incomplete. The repertoire consists of 20,000 to 25,000 clones, with about 92% occurring once and the leading ten covering around a sixth. The chain joins TRBV4-3 to TRBJ2-2; 7 nucleotides match TRBD2. This TCR was sampled from a donor aged 10 to 29 with latent tuberculosis or without tuberculosis infection. Some clones in this sample may be carry-over from other donors' samples. Sequenced: PBMCs. DNA of the CDR3: TGCGCCAGCAGCCAAACTACGTATAGCGGGCCCTACACCGGGGAGCTGTTTTTT. Protein: CASSQTTYSGPYTGELFF.